This T cell receptor beta chain came from a study of CD8 T cells in ankylosing spondylitis. Study-level findings and limits: A TCR beta motif of fewer than ten highly homologous variants appeared characteristic of ankylosing spondylitis blood. In reactive arthritis synovial fluid and blood, some motif variants had been reported before. Reportedly, significant enrichment of disease-linked clones occurred in matched ankylosing spondylitis synovial fluid.

One entry per CDR3 protein results from TCRdb running MiXCR on the 5' RACE reads. Of around 150,000 distinct CDR3 sequences listed, about an eighth are singletons. This clonotype was recorded at least ten times. Its specificity is unknown. This CDR3 region has 13 residues. V shed 6 bases and J 7 bases; nucleotides not matched to a gene: 7. The clonotype was recovered from a female donor with ankylosing spondylitis or in good health (not recorded which). Sequencing used blood, either unsorted or a sorted T cell fraction (not recorded which). The gene calls are TRBV12-3 or TRBV12-4 and TRBJ1-1; 8 positions agree with TRBD1. CDR3 DNA: TGTGCCAGCAGCCTCGGACAGGGACATGAAGCTTTCTTT. Its translation: CASSLGQGHEAFF.